This is a list of T cell receptor beta chains from one sample in a study of shared clonotypes between healthy human individuals. The table came from immunoSEQ multiplex PCR; TCRdb's copy has only in-frame clones and leaves some out. The table has about 2.5 million clones, approximately 90% seen once. The sequenced sample consisted of naive CD4+ T cells from PBMCs. All receptors come from a man younger than 30 in good health. Some clones in this sample may be carry-over from other donors' samples. Both conserved end residues are trimmed from each CDR3. Not all rows give a size; the values are once, few, many and, for expanded clones, a class.

CDR3 protein | V gene | clone size
ASSLGPGLGNYEQY | TRBV7-3 | NA
ASSESGTSAYNEQF | TRBV10-1 | NA
ASSASLDSGNTIY | TRBV18 | NA
ASSRTAQRSAQY | TRBV18 | once
ASSLGTSGSYEQY | TRBV11-1 | NA
ASSERGSYNEQF | TRBV2 | few
ASSTAGGISYEQY | TRBV2 | once
ASSLAAGGSGRVTDTQY | TRBV7-6 | NA
ASRPRQGWGYT | TRBV14 | NA
ATSRPVSNQPQH | TRBV15 | NA
ASSLVQLYGYT | TRBV28 | NA
ASSQRLYGYT | TRBV28 | NA
ASSLDRGRFRTEAF | TRBV5-6 | NA
ASSLEGAYGYT | TRBV7-2 | NA
ASSEYSGAGELF | TRBV25-1 | NA
ASSLRGSLYEQF | TRBV28 | NA
ASSSLGDRLGLAGGLGEQF | TRBV7-8 | NA
ASSIQPGTAETQY | TRBV5-1 | NA
ASSSPTRSGNTIY | TRBV6-6 | NA
ASSLGDRDQPQH | TRBV5-1 | NA
ASRAAGTPSYEQY | TRBV27 | NA
ASSLSDYETQY | TRBV7-3 | NA
ASSWTSSGNTIY | TRBV27 | NA
ASSRDRVVETQY | TRBV5-1 | NA
ASSLGSGPGYEQY | TRBV5-1 | NA
ASSLLSPDTQY | TRBV7-2 | NA
ASSLQMAASETEAF | TRBV5-1 | once
ASSTQGQGVHPQY | TRBV19 | NA
ASSMDRLSPYSNQPQH | TRBV19 | NA
ASSLARGYEQY | TRBV5-4 | NA
ASNKLAGHNEQF | TRBV28 | NA
ASSISLAVTGELF | TRBV19 | NA
ASSPGLVYNEQF | TRBV9 | NA
ASSIRAGWMNTEAF | TRBV19 | NA
ASSESLGEHQPQH | TRBV10-2 | NA
ASSQPSGAGASSGANVLT | TRBV14 | NA
AWSRPGRNTEAF | TRBV30 | NA
ASRGGAGYGYT | TRBV2 | NA
ASGRGPSSGNTIY | TRBV28 | NA
ASALSGSQETQY | TRBV28 | NA
ASSLDSGDYNEQF | TRBV5-1 | NA
AISADRLATEAF | TRBV10-3 | NA
ASSITSGQETQY | TRBV7-9 | NA
ASSVVTSGGSTDTQY | TRBV9 | NA
ASSQKDVGQGVHGELF | TRBV14 | NA
ASGSGTGSREQF | TRBV4-2 | NA
ASSGPGVKETQY | TRBV4-1 | NA
ASSAGTHITRNIQY | TRBV28 | NA
ASSFRQEGETQY | TRBV5-4 | NA
ASSGTYNEQF | TRBV6-5 | NA
ASSTGTSGSSETQY | TRBV6-6 | NA
AWSTGGTTDTQY | TRBV30 | NA